These 12 T cell receptor beta chains share one sample of origin, sequenced in a study of cytotoxic CD8 clonotypes in ibrutinib-treated CLL. The table came from immunoSEQ multiplex PCR; TCRdb's copy has only in-frame clones and leaves some out. Here the sample spans about 180,000 clones, about four fifths being singletons. Sequenced here: PBMCs, sampled after 24 months of ibrutinib treatment. These receptor sequences come from a human donor with chronic lymphocytic leukemia.

The chain carries TRBV7-6 and TRBJ1-6; 10 bases align to TRBD1. Trimming removed 0 bases from V and 10 bases from J; junction bases left unmatched: 9. Germline values: CDR1 SGHVS, CDR2 FNYEAQ. There are 17 residues in the CDR3. The CDR3 region is CASSLAGQGVVKSPLHF. DNA for the CDR3: TGTGCCAGCAGCTTAGCAGGACAGGGGGTTGTTAAATCACCCCTCCACTTT.

The chain combines TRBV7-3 with TRBJ2-5; tentatively, D is TRBD1 (6 bases). Germline-derived CDR1 and CDR2 are SGHTA and FQGTGA. This CDR3 is 14 amino acids long. Deletions cut 2 bases from V and 7 bases from J, with 14 bases between. The CDR3 spells CASSLAPRQATQYF. The CDR3 region has the DNA TGTGCCAGCAGCTTAGCCCCCAGACAGGCGACCCAGTACTTC.

This clone has just one count. This chain joins TRBV5-1 and TRBJ2-3, with 8 bases that match TRBD2. Germline lookup yields CDR1 SGHRS and CDR2 YFSETQ. The CDR3 length is 17 residues. V lost 4 bases to trimming and J lost 2 bases; unmatched junction nucleotides: 12. The CDR3 spells CASSLSGVAGTTDTQYF. CDR3 DNA: TGCGCCAGCAGCCTATCCGGGGTAGCGGGGACCACAGATACGCAGTATTTT.

This chain connects TRBV28 to TRBJ2-7; 14 bases line up with TRBD2. The trim removed 7 bases at V and 7 bases at J, leaving 6 bases unmatched. The germline CDR1 and CDR2 sequences are MDHEN and SYDVKM. The CDR3 contains 14 residues. The CDR3 reads CASIGTSGSLEQYF. CDR3 nucleotide sequence: TGTGCCAGCATTGGGACTAGCGGGAGCCTGGAGCAGTACTTC.

The rearrangement links TRBV27 to TRBJ2-7, with 7 bases lining up with TRBD2. Looked up from germline, CDR1 is MNHEY and CDR2 is SMNVEV (reference sequence). The CDR3 spans 15 residues. V was pared by 8 bases and J by 5 bases, with 15 bases of the junction left unmatched. CDR3 region: CASGPLAAKGNEQYF. For the CDR3, the DNA is TGTGCCAGCGGCCCTCTAGCGGCCAAGGGCAACGAGCAGTACTTC.

In DNA form, the CDR3 reads TGTGCCTGGAGTGTAAGATCACAGGGCTTGAACACTGAAGCTTTCTTT. Translation: CAWSVRSQGLNTEAFF. The chain links TRBV30 to TRBJ1-1; weak D call: TRBD1 (6 bases). Trimming took off 0 bases at V and 0 bases at J, with 14 bases between the two ends. From germline, CDR1 is GTSNPN and CDR2 SVGIG (reference sequence). This CDR3 comprises 16 residues.

This sequence joins TRBV2 and TRBJ2-2; 7 nucleotides align to TRBD1. The CDR3 has 15 amino acids. Looked up from germline, CDR1 is SNHLY and CDR2 is FYNNEI. With 4 bases clipped from V and 6 bases from J, the junction kept 8 bases outside the gene matches. In nucleotides, the CDR3 is TGTGCCAGCAGTGTGTCACAGGGGCTCGCCGGGGAGCTGTTTTTT. It is translated as CASSVSQGLAGELFF.

The chain has TRBV19 and TRBJ1-1; TRBD1 might be the D (5 bases). This CDR3 contains 13 residues. Trimming took 7 bases from V and 4 from J, leaving 13 bases between them. The germline gives CDR1 LNHDA, CDR2 SQIVND (reference sequence). The CDR3 loop reads CASKSRVGTEAFF. The CDR3 DNA reads TGTGCCAGTAAAAGCAGGGTGGGCACTGAAGCTTTCTTT.

The chain uses TRBV30 and TRBJ1-2; D not resolved. This CDR3 spans 13 amino acids. Looked up from germline, CDR1 is GTSNPN and CDR2 is SVGIG (reference sequence). Trimming removed 3 bases at V and 7 bases at J, with 15 bases between. CDR3 DNA sequence: TGTGCCTGGAGACTCGAAAGGGTTAGTGGCTACACCTTC. The encoded protein is CAWRLERVSGYTF.

This chain links TRBV28 with TRBJ1-5; D is unclear. Germline values: CDR1 MDHEN, CDR2 SYDVKM. CDR3 length: 13 amino acids. V was trimmed by 7 bases and J by 4 bases, leaving 11 bases between them. This CDR3 is CASNVPGNQPQHF. The DNA of the CDR3 is TGTGCCAGCAATGTTCCAGGTAATCAGCCCCAGCATTTT.

The genes are TRBV18 and TRBJ2-2; D might be TRBD1 or TRBD2, each matching 5 bases. V was clipped by 5 bases and J by 3 bases, with 16 bases between them. CDR1 is KGHSH and CDR2 is LQKENI in the germline V gene. The CDR3 covers 16 residues. The CDR3 coding sequence is TGTGCCAGCTCAAGGGGACCTCCGGTTTACACCGGGGAGCTGTTTTTT. It encodes CASSRGPPVYTGELFF.

The J gene is TRBJ2-6, the V gene TRBV7-3; TRBD1 aligns across 7 bases. In germline, CDR1 is SGHTA, CDR2 FQGTGA. The CDR3 contains 19 residues. V was pared by 0 bases and J by 0 bases, with 8 bases of the junction left unmatched. The CDR3 here is CASSLTGQLRVSGANVLTF. The CDR3 nucleotides are TGTGCCAGCAGCTTAACGGGACAGCTTAGGGTCTCTGGGGCCAACGTCCTGACTTTC.